The 31 T cell receptor beta chains given below trace back to one sample, sequenced in a study of graft-versus-host responses after intestinal transplantation. These receptors have no identified antigens. Measured with immunoSEQ multiplex PCR; TCRdb has only the in-frame clones, and not every one. The sample has about 88,000 clones; 90% are singletons. The sample consisted of unstimulated CD4+ T cells sorted from spleen or lymph node cells, taken before intestinal transplant. Every receptor here comes from a human donor who received an intestinal transplant.

The gene calls are TRBV6-5 and TRBJ1-1; D might be TRBD1 (5 bases). In germline, CDR1 is MNHEY, CDR2 SVGAGI. Deletions cut 2 bases from V and 1 base from J, with 8 bases between. This CDR3 is built from 14 residues. CDR3 in DNA: TGTGCCAGCAGTTACGGGGCAGAGAACACTGAAGCTTTCTTT. The encoded protein is CASSYGAENTEAFF.

CDR3 bases: TGTGCCAGCAGCTCCAGACAGGGAAGCTCCTATAATTCACCCCTCCACTTT. It specifies CASSSRQGSSYNSPLHF. The chain links TRBV5-5 to TRBJ1-6, with 7 nucleotides matching TRBD1. Trimming took 3 bases from V and 0 from J; bases not matched to a gene: 6. Germline CDR1 is SGHKS and CDR2 is YYEKEE (reference sequence). This CDR3 has 17 residues.

The chain joins TRBV11-2 to TRBJ2-7; a weak D match, TRBD1 (6 bases). The CDR3 covers 13 residues. Deletions cut 5 bases from V and 3 bases from J, with 11 bases between. Looked up from germline, CDR1 is SGHAT and CDR2 is FQNNGV. The CDR3 protein is CASSPGTNYEQYF. The CDR3 bases are TGTGCCAGCAGCCCCGGGACAAACTACGAGCAGTACTTC.

The chain joins TRBV7-8 to TRBJ2-7, with D maybe TRBD1 (6 bases). The CDR3 contains 14 residues. V lost 4 bases and J 6 bases, leaving 16 bases between the germline ends. Germline-derived CDR1 and CDR2 are SGHVS and FQNEAQ. CDR3 coding DNA: TGTGCCAGCAGCTACAGGGTCTCAGTTGCCGAGCAGTACTTC. Translation gives CASSYRVSVAEQYF.

This chain joins TRBV2 and TRBJ1-4; unclear D gene. The CDR3 has 12 amino acids. Trimming shortened V by 6 bases and J by 3 bases, and 5 bases separated the two germline ends. Germline V gene data show CDR1 as SNHLY and CDR2 as FYNNEI. CDR3 sequence reads: CASRQSNEKLFF. DNA for the CDR3: TGTGCCAGCAGACAGTCTAATGAAAAACTGTTTTTT.

This rearrangement joins TRBV7-3 to TRBJ2-1; 7 bases agree with TRBD1. Germline V gene data show CDR1 as SGHTA and CDR2 as FQGTGA. CDR3 length: 13 amino acids. V shed 5 bases, J shed 10 bases, and the junction held 8 bases outside the gene matches. This CDR3 reads CASSAKTGREQFF. The CDR3 bases are TGTGCCAGCAGCGCTAAGACAGGGAGAGAGCAGTTCTTC.

The chain employs TRBV11-3 and TRBJ2-1; 8 bases match TRBD2. CDR3 length: 13 residues. Per germline, CDR1 SGHNT and CDR2 YENEEA. The J segment lost 8 bases and the V segment lost 4 bases, leaving 4 bases of the junction unmatched. This chain's CDR3 is CASSSPGGDEQFF. The CDR3 DNA reads as TGTGCCAGCAGCTCCCCGGGGGGGGATGAGCAGTTCTTC.

CDR3 loop: CASRGGFDTGELFF. Written as DNA, the CDR3 is TGTGCCAGCCGGGGTGGGTTTGACACCGGGGAGCTGTTTTTT. This chain connects TRBV19 to TRBJ2-2; D perhaps matches TRBD2 (5 bases). The CDR3 is 14 residues long. Trimming left V 9 bases short and J 3 bases short, with 14 bases between. CDR1 LNHDA and CDR2 SQIVND come from the germline V gene (reference sequence).

This clone was detected once. The chain joins TRBV2 to TRBJ2-7; D is perhaps TRBD2 (5 bases). Germline V gives CDR1 SNHLY, CDR2 FYNNEI. The germline V and J ends were trimmed by 8 bases and 6 bases, with 14 bases remaining between them. The CDR3 totals 12 residues. CDR3 region: CASHLSGVEQYF. DNA of the CDR3: TGTGCCAGCCATCTGTCCGGGGTCGAGCAGTACTTC.

V and J are TRBV5-1 and TRBJ2-3; 10 bases agree with TRBD2. Germline-derived CDR1 and CDR2 are SGHRS and YFSETQ. J gave up 2 bases and V 4 bases, and 16 bases lay outside the gene matches. This CDR3 contains 19 residues. CDR3 in amino acids: CASSGQGSGGVRVTDTQYF. The CDR3 DNA sequence: TGCGCCAGCAGCGGCCAGGGCAGCGGGGGGGTGAGGGTCACAGATACGCAGTATTTT.

A word on this clone: At one end, the junction sequence differs from germline, possibly due to a read error. In the same sample, other DNA sequences code for this CDR3. This sequence joins TRBV6-5 and TRBJ2-7; 7 nucleotides agree with TRBD1. Germline-derived CDR1 and CDR2 are MNHEY and SVGAGI. CDR3 size: 14 residues. The CDR3 sequence is CASSYRGTVYEQYF. The CDR3 DNA reads as TGTGCTAGCAGTTACAGAGGGACAGTATACGAGCAGTACTTC.

The rearrangement joins TRBV7-9 to TRBJ1-6, with 8 positions matching TRBD1. The length of the CDR3 is 13 residues. V was clipped by 6 bases and J by 9 bases; unmatched bases: 4. Per germline, CDR1 SEHNR and CDR2 FQNEAQ (reference sequence). The DNA for the CDR3 is TGTGCCAGCAGTTCAGGGGGCGGTTCACCCCTCCACTTT. Protein sequence: CASSSGGGSPLHF.

Only one count was recorded for this clone. This rearrangement joins TRBV5-1 to TRBJ2-1; 7 nucleotides align to TRBD1. This CDR3 is built from 14 residues. The germline gives CDR1 SGHRS, CDR2 YFSETQ. V dropped 0 bases and J dropped 4; count of bases not matched to a gene: 1. DNA for the CDR3: TGCGCCAGCAGCTTGGACAGGGGTTACAATGAGCAGTTCTTC. Its translation is CASSLDRGYNEQFF. Full variable domain (missing parts from reference TRBV5-1 and TRBJ2-1): KAGVTQTPRYLIKTRGQQVTLSCSPISGHRSVSWYQQTPGQGLQFLFEYFSETQRNKGNFPGRFSGRQFSNSRSEMNVSTLELGDSALYLCASSLDRGYNEQFFGPGTRLTVL.

V gene TRBV18 combines with J gene TRBJ1-4; 7 nucleotides match TRBD1. V was pared by 6 bases and J by 8 bases, with 12 bases of the junction left unmatched. Per germline, CDR1 KGHSH and CDR2 LQKENI. This CDR3 is 15 amino acids long. CDR3 loop: CASSLDRTISEKLFF. CDR3 coding DNA: TGTGCCAGCTCTCTGGACAGGACCATATCGGAAAAACTGTTTTTT.

This chain joins TRBV11-2 and TRBJ1-1, with TRBD1 matching over 12 bases. J gave up 5 bases and V 1 base, and 5 bases lay outside the gene matches. The germline gives CDR1 SGHAT, CDR2 FQNNGV. The length of the CDR3 is 16 residues. CDR3 bases: TGTGCCAGCAGCTTAGCGGGACAGGGGGCGAGAACTGAAGCTTTCTTT. Translation gives CASSLAGQGARTEAFF.

This clone came up a few times. The rearrangement joins TRBV5-6 to TRBJ1-4, with D possibly matching TRBD1 (6 bases). Germline V gives CDR1 SGHDT, CDR2 YYEEEE. The CDR3 contains 14 residues. V lost 4 bases to trimming and J lost 4 bases, with 11 bases between them. This chain's CDR3 is CASSPDSRNEKLFF. The CDR3 nucleotides are TGTGCCAGCAGCCCGGACAGTCGTAATGAAAAACTGTTTTTT. The full variable domain, rest sourced from reference TRBV5-6 and TRBJ1-4, is DAGVTQSPTHLIKTRGQQVTLRCSPKSGHDTVSWYQQALGQGPQFIFQYYEEEERQRGNFPDRFSGHQFPNYSSELNVNALLLGDSALYLCASSPDSRNEKLFFGSGTQLSVL.

This chain uses TRBV7-6 with TRBJ2-5; no reliable D call. With 1 base removed from V and 0 bases from J, the gap between germline ends came to 6 bases. CDR1 and CDR2 from the germline V gene are SGHVS and FNYEAQ. The CDR3 is 14 amino acids. CDR3: CASSLGGYQETQYF. CDR3 nucleotides: TGTGCCAGCAGCTTAGGCGGATACCAAGAGACCCAGTACTTC.

The chain couples TRBV15 to TRBJ1-6; D unresolved. V was clipped by 1 base and J by 8 bases, with 9 bases between them. Germline assignment: CDR1 LNHNV and CDR2 YYDKDF (reference sequence). The CDR3 contains 14 residues. The CDR3 nucleotides read TGTGCCACCAGCAGAGGAGGGTCCTATTCACCCCTCCACTTT. Protein sequence: CATSRGGSYSPLHF.

CDR3 residues: CASSPFAGGGSYEQYF. DNA for the CDR3: TGTGCCAGTAGTCCCTTTGCGGGGGGTGGTAGCTACGAGCAGTACTTC. The rearrangement joins TRBV19 to TRBJ2-7, with TRBD2 matching over 8 bases. Germline values: CDR1 LNHDA, CDR2 SQIVND (reference sequence). This CDR3 is 16 amino acids long. Trimming took 5 bases from V and 3 from J; bases not matched to a gene: 12.

J is TRBJ2-7 and V is TRBV28; TRBD1 agrees at 12 bases. This CDR3 comprises 14 residues. V dropped 8 bases and J dropped 9; count of bases not matched to a gene: 11. CDR1 and CDR2 (germline): MDHEN, SYDVKM. The CDR3 region is CASAKRGTGGAQYF. DNA of the CDR3: TGTGCCAGCGCCAAAAGAGGGACAGGGGGCGCGCAGTACTTC. Full variable domain (rest looked up from reference TRBV28 and TRBJ2-7): DVKVTQSSRYLVKRTGEKVFLECVQDMDHENMFWYRQDPGLGLRLIYFSYDVKMKEKGDIPEGYSVSREKKERFSLILESASTNQTSMYLCASAKRGTGGAQYFGPGTRLTVT.

The CDR3 reads CASKRDRLIDEQYF. CDR3 coding DNA: TGTGCCAGCAAAAGGGACAGGCTAATTGACGAGCAGTACTTC. The chain employs TRBV6-5 and TRBJ2-7; TRBD1 agrees at 8 bases. J was trimmed by 5 bases and V by 7 bases; bases with no gene match: 10. CDR1 and CDR2 (germline): MNHEY, SVGAGI. CDR3 length equals 14 residues.

This clone was counted between two and nine times. This chain links TRBV6-1 with TRBJ1-3; D remains unclear. Deletions cut 10 bases from V and 0 bases from J, with 13 bases between. The CDR3 extends over 14 amino acids. Germline V CDR1 and CDR2: MNHNS, SASEGT. The CDR3 spells CATSNSFSGNTIYF. For the CDR3, the DNA is TGTGCCACCTCCAACAGTTTCTCTGGAAACACCATATATTTT.

V and J are TRBV5-1 and TRBJ2-1, with a tentative D call TRBD2 (7 bases). Germline V lookup: CDR1 SGHRS, CDR2 YFSETQ. This CDR3 contains 18 residues. The germline V and J ends were trimmed by 4 bases and 3 bases, with 23 bases remaining between them. In DNA form, the CDR3 reads TGCGCCAGCAGCGGGAGGGCGCGGGGGCCCGGCGGCTACAATGAGCAGTTCTTC. It yields the protein CASSGRARGPGGYNEQFF.

The J gene is TRBJ1-2, the V gene TRBV19; 7 bases fit TRBD1. V shed 3 bases and J 7 bases; nucleotides not matched to a gene: 17. The CDR3 consists of 17 residues. The V gene's germline CDR1 is LNHDA and CDR2 SQIVND (reference sequence). For the CDR3, the DNA is TGTGCCAGTAGTATGGATTCTCCTCCTGACAGGGCGGGTGGCTACACCTTC. It translates to CASSMDSPPDRAGGYTF.

The chain carries TRBV7-6 and TRBJ2-2; the match to TRBD2 covers 8 bases. V was clipped by 5 bases and J by 3 bases; unmatched bases: 11. Germline V CDR1 and CDR2: SGHVS, FNYEAQ. The CDR3 covers 17 residues. This CDR3 reads CASSPGRLAGYTGELFF. In nucleotides, the CDR3 is TGTGCCAGCAGCCCGGGTCGGCTAGCGGGCTACACCGGGGAGCTGTTTTTT.

The rearrangement joins TRBV4-1 to TRBJ2-3; 8 nucleotides agree with TRBD2. Losses at the gene ends were 2 bases for V and 2 bases for J; bases not matched to a gene: 6. The CDR3 loop spans 16 amino acids. In germline, CDR1 is MGHRA, CDR2 YSYEKL. The CDR3 region is CASSQSAGGPTDTQYF. In DNA form, the CDR3 reads TGCGCCAGCAGCCAATCGGCGGGGGGCCCCACAGATACGCAGTATTTT.

Notes on this clone: At one end the junction does not follow the germline gene, possibly because of a read error. V and J are TRBV15 and TRBJ1-2, with 8 bases fitting TRBD1. CDR1 is LNHNV and CDR2 is YYDKDF in the germline V gene (reference sequence). The CDR3 runs 18 residues. Here the CDR3 reads CATRRVAGTGGLDYGYTF. CDR3 nucleotides: TGTGCCACCAGGAGAGTAGCCGGGACAGGAGGTTTGGACTATGGCTACACCTTC.

CDR3: CASSQAGPSGPYEQYF. Here the CDR3 DNA reads TGCGCCAGCAGCCAAGCGGGCCCTAGCGGCCCCTACGAGCAGTACTTC. V and J are TRBV4-1 and TRBJ2-7; 7 bases line up with TRBD2. Germline CDR1 is MGHRA and CDR2 is YSYEKL. CDR3 size: 16 residues. V shed 1 base, J shed 2 bases, and the junction held 8 bases outside the gene matches.

The V call is TRBV5-1, the J call TRBJ2-7, with TRBD1 identical over 7 bases. CDR3 length: 15 residues. Per the germline V gene, CDR1 is SGHRS and CDR2 is YFSETQ. After removal of 0 bases from V and 4 bases from J, the junction contained 7 bases not matched to a gene. The CDR3 nucleotides are TGCGCCAGCAGCTTGGGCGACAGGGTGGGGTACGAGCAGTACTTC. This encodes CASSLGDRVGYEQYF.

CDR3 amino acids: CASTSAGANVLTF. CDR3 nucleotides: TGTGCCAGCACCTCAGCTGGGGCCAACGTCCTGACTTTC. V and J are TRBV7-3 and TRBJ2-6; D gene unclear. Deletions cut 7 bases from V and 2 bases from J, with 6 bases between. The CDR3 runs 13 residues. The germline V gene encodes CDR1 SGHTA and CDR2 FQGTGA.

The V call is TRBV6-5, the J call TRBJ1-1; no clear D gene. This CDR3 has 13 residues. The V gene's germline CDR1 is MNHEY and CDR2 SVGAGI. Trimming left V 0 bases short and J 4 bases short, with 6 bases between. The CDR3 protein is CASSYSRSTEAFF. In nucleotides, the CDR3 is TGTGCCAGCAGTTACTCGAGGTCCACTGAAGCTTTCTTT.